The 29 T cell receptor beta chains presented below share a single source sample, sequenced in a study of memory CD4+ T cells and cytomegalovirus serostatus. Generated by immunoSEQ multiplex PCR, the TCRdb table keeps only in-frame clones and is missing some. The table includes 64,000 or so clones, approximately 80% detected once. Single viable CD3+CD4+CD8-CD45RO+ cells were sorted as the memory CD4+ T cells. Sample: memory CD4+ T cells from blood. All receptors come from an adult in good health and CMV-seronegative.

The chain joins TRBV2 to TRBJ1-3; D not certain. The CDR3 has 14 residues. V was shortened by 4 bases and J by 0 bases, with 7 bases between the two germline ends. Germline values: CDR1 SNHLY, CDR2 FYNNEI. The chain's CDR3 is CASSVRSSGNTIYF. DNA of the CDR3: TGTGCCAGCAGTGTGCGGAGCTCTGGAAACACCATATATTTT.

This clone has a handful of counts. V is TRBV6-1 and J is TRBJ1-5; 7 bases fit TRBD1. The CDR3 is made up of 19 amino acids. Unmatched junction bases numbered 13, after V lost 2 bases and J lost 0 bases. Germline loops: CDR1 MNHNS, CDR2 SASEGT. Here the CDR3 DNA reads TGTGCCAGCAGTGAAAGGACAGGTTTCGAAAGGTATAGCAATCAGCCCCAGCATTTT. Its translation: CASSERTGFERYSNQPQHF.

This clone was seen a handful of times. The chain recombines TRBV25-1 with TRBJ1-4; 12 bases match TRBD1. V gave up 11 bases and J gave up 7 bases; unmatched junction bases: 5. The CDR3 runs 13 residues. Germline V lookup: CDR1 MGHDK, CDR2 SYGVNS. CDR3 residues: CAAGTGGGEKLFF. The CDR3 DNA reads TGTGCCGCGGGGACAGGGGGCGGTGAAAAACTGTTTTTT.

The chain links TRBV4-1 to TRBJ1-5; D is uncertain. Germline V lookup: CDR1 MGHRA, CDR2 YSYEKL. The CDR3 spans 16 residues. The germline V and J ends were trimmed by 0 bases and 2 bases, with 11 bases remaining between them. The CDR3 region is CASSQDAGYGNQPQHF. Written as DNA, the CDR3 is TGCGCCAGCAGCCAAGATGCGGGCTACGGCAATCAGCCCCAGCATTTT.

The V gene is TRBV28, the J gene TRBJ2-3; D gene uncertain. Between the trimmed V and J ends, which lost 6 bases and 9 bases, there was a span of 13 bases. The CDR3 contains 12 residues. Germline CDR1 MDHEN, CDR2 SYDVKM. The DNA for the CDR3 is TGTGCCAGCAGCCCCACCACCAACACGCAGTATTTT. Translating it yields CASSPTTNTQYF.

The chain joins TRBV27 to TRBJ1-1; a weak D match, TRBD1 (6 bases). Germline V CDR1 and CDR2: MNHEY, SMNVEV (reference sequence). Trimming left V 6 bases short and J 8 bases short, with 13 bases between. This CDR3 contains 12 residues. The CDR3 loop reads CASSRWGLEAFF. CDR3 DNA: TGTGCCAGCAGCCGGTGGGGGCTGGAAGCTTTCTTT.

The V gene is TRBV6-6, the J gene TRBJ2-7, with D perhaps matching TRBD1 (6 bases). V was shortened by 3 bases and J by 6 bases, with 15 bases between the two germline ends. The CDR3 is 14 amino acids. Germline V CDR1 and CDR2: MNHNY, SVGAGI (reference sequence). The CDR3, as DNA: TGTGCCAGCAGTTATGACAGGCAAAGAGGCGAGCAGTACTTC. It specifies CASSYDRQRGEQYF.

The sample holds one count of this clone. The rearrangement joins TRBV2 to TRBJ1-6; no firm D call. The V end was cut by 5 bases, the J end by 8 bases, with 13 bases between. CDR3 length: 14 amino acids. In germline, CDR1 is SNHLY, CDR2 FYNNEI. CDR3 amino acids: CASSRAQRDSPLHF. DNA for the CDR3: TGTGCCAGCAGTCGCGCCCAGAGGGATTCACCCCTCCACTTT.

The genes are TRBV2 and TRBJ1-5; 9 positions match TRBD1. The CDR3 is 13 amino acids. Per germline, CDR1 SNHLY and CDR2 FYNNEI. The V gene end was trimmed by 8 bases and the J gene end by 6 bases; junction bases not matched to a gene: 5. CDR3 nucleotides: TGTGCCAGCCAGGACAGGGGAGGTCAGCCCCAGCATTTT. This translates into CASQDRGGQPQHF.

The V call is TRBV4-1, the J call TRBJ1-5; maybe TRBD1 (6 bases). Germline CDR1 reads MGHRA; CDR2 reads YSYEKL. This CDR3 contains 17 residues. V lost 0 bases to trimming and J lost 2 bases, with 14 bases between them. DNA for the CDR3: TGCGCCAGCAGCCAAGATCCAAGGGGGTCAGGCAATCAGCCCCAGCATTTT. This translates into CASSQDPRGSGNQPQHF.

The genes are TRBV4-3 and TRBJ2-7; 7 positions agree with TRBD2. V shed 2 bases and J 5 bases; nucleotides not matched to a gene: 21. The V gene's germline CDR1 is LGHNA and CDR2 YSLEER. The CDR3 sequence is 19 residues long. The CDR3 DNA sequence: TGCGCCAGCAGCCAATTCAAGGGACTAAAGTTGCCCTCGGGTCACGAGCAGTACTTC. Encoded protein: CASSQFKGLKLPSGHEQYF.

The chain combines TRBV7-6 with TRBJ2-5; D might be TRBD2 (7 bases). V gave up 5 bases and J gave up 8 bases, with 24 bases separating them. The CDR3 has 16 residues. Germline CDR1 and CDR2: SGHVS and FNYEAQ. The DNA for the CDR3 is TGTGCCAGCAGCCTGGGGGCGGGGGCCCGCTTAGGTACCCAGTACTTC. Amino acid sequence: CASSLGAGARLGTQYF.

CDR3 amino acids: CASSLRSFSDTQYF. The CDR3 DNA reads as TGTGCCAGCAGCTTACGTTCTTTCTCAGATACGCAGTATTTT. The V and J genes are TRBV7-6 and TRBJ2-3; D not certain. Trimming left V 2 bases short and J 4 bases short, with 10 bases between. In germline, CDR1 is SGHVS, CDR2 FNYEAQ. The CDR3 has 14 residues.

The rearrangement joins TRBV4-2 to TRBJ1-5, with unresolved D. This CDR3 contains 15 residues. The germline V gene encodes CDR1 LGHNA and CDR2 YNFKEQ. With 0 bases removed from V and 4 bases from J, the gap between germline ends came to 10 bases. In nucleotides, the CDR3 is TGTGCCAGCAGCCAAGACAGGACTAGAAATCAGCCCCAGCATTTT. Amino acid sequence: CASSQDRTRNQPQHF.

The chain is built from TRBV30 and TRBJ2-1; D might be TRBD2 (5 bases). In germline, CDR1 is GTSNPN, CDR2 SVGIG (reference sequence). V gave up 3 bases and J gave up 2 bases, with 11 bases separating them. This CDR3 region has 14 residues. CDR3 coding DNA: TGTGCCTGGAGCCGGGGAATGCCCTACAATGAGCAGTTCTTC. Residues: CAWSRGMPYNEQFF.

This clone was observed a single time. The rearrangement uses TRBV5-1 and TRBJ1-2, with D unresolved. CDR3 size: 14 residues. V was pared by 0 bases and J by 4 bases, with 10 bases between. Germline CDR1 SGHRS, CDR2 YFSETQ. The CDR3 here is CASSLAGEGYGYTF. The CDR3, as DNA: TGCGCCAGCAGCTTGGCCGGGGAAGGCTATGGCTACACCTTC.

This clone was observed at least ten times. Compared with germline, one end of the junction differs, possibly owing to a read error. This chain connects TRBV11-2 to TRBJ2-7; the match to TRBD2 covers 7 bases. This CDR3 contains 16 residues. The germline CDR1 and CDR2 sequences are SGHAT and FQNNGV. The CDR3 nucleotides are TGTGCCAGCAGCTTAGTGGGCGGGAGATCCTCCCACGAGCAGTACTTC. Encoded protein: CASSLVGGRSSHEQYF.

The rearrangement uses TRBV29-1 and TRBJ2-3; TRBD1 might be the D (7 bases). Per the germline V gene, CDR1 is SQVTM and CDR2 is ANQGSEA. This CDR3 is 14 amino acids long. The V and J ends lost 4 bases and 2 bases respectively, with 13 bases between them. Here the CDR3 DNA reads TGCAGCGTTGTGGAGGGGGCCGTCACAGATACGCAGTATTTT. Amino acids: CSVVEGAVTDTQYF.

The J gene is TRBJ2-1, the V gene TRBV6-6, with 8 positions matching TRBD2. This CDR3 has 15 amino acids. Germline V gene lookup returns CDR1 MNHNY and CDR2 SVGAGI (reference sequence). V shed 6 bases, J shed 5 bases, and the junction held 9 bases outside the gene matches. CDR3 DNA sequence: TGTGCCAGCAGACGAGCGGGAGTTAGAGACAATGAGCAGTTCTTC. Residues: CASRRAGVRDNEQFF.

CDR3 protein: CASSFYGQGARTEAFF. The CDR3 DNA follows: TGTGCCAGCAGTTTCTACGGACAGGGGGCCCGCACTGAAGCTTTCTTT. This chain links TRBV27 with TRBJ1-1; 11 bases fit TRBD1. Germline CDR1 and CDR2: MNHEY and SMNVEV (reference sequence). The J segment lost 4 bases and the V segment lost 3 bases, leaving 7 bases of the junction unmatched. The CDR3 loop spans 16 amino acids.

The gene calls are TRBV4-3 and TRBJ2-2; 7 bases fit TRBD1. V dropped 0 bases and J dropped 9; count of bases not matched to a gene: 10. The V gene's germline CDR1 is LGHNA and CDR2 YSLEER. CDR3 length equals 16 residues. The CDR3 DNA reads TGCGCCAGCAGCCAAGATAGAAACAGGGGTCGTTGGGAGCTGTTTTTT. This gives the protein CASSQDRNRGRWELFF.

This CDR3 is CATSRGRGDGGQETQYF. In DNA, the CDR3 is TGTGCCACCAGCAGGGGGAGGGGGGACGGTGGCCAAGAGACCCAGTACTTC. This chain links TRBV15 with TRBJ2-5; D may be TRBD2 (7 bases). The germline V gene encodes CDR1 LNHNV and CDR2 YYDKDF (reference sequence). Trimming pared 3 bases from V and 1 base from J, leaving 18 bases between. The CDR3 consists of 17 residues.

The rearrangement uses TRBV7-8 and TRBJ1-1; D is undetermined. CDR1 SGHVS and CDR2 FQNEAQ come from the germline V gene. The V and J ends lost 4 bases and 3 bases respectively, with 9 bases between them. The CDR3 runs 13 residues. The CDR3 DNA sequence: TGTGCCAGCAGCTCCCTTTGGGACACTGAAGCTTTCTTT. Protein sequence: CASSSLWDTEAFF.

This clone was detected only a few times. This rearrangement joins TRBV11-3 to TRBJ1-1; D remains unclear. Per the germline V gene, CDR1 is SGHNT and CDR2 is YENEEA. The CDR3 totals 14 residues. Trimming took off 0 bases at V and 1 base at J, with 6 bases between the two ends. CDR3 in amino acids: CASSLDGGNTEAFF. The DNA for the CDR3 is TGTGCCAGCAGCTTAGATGGAGGGAACACTGAAGCTTTCTTT.

This clone showed up just once. The sample holds other DNA sequences that translate to the same CDR3. This sequence joins TRBV28 and TRBJ1-2, with D tentatively TRBD1 (6 bases). This CDR3 is 13 amino acids long. Per the germline V gene, CDR1 is MDHEN and CDR2 is SYDVKM. V was shortened by 4 bases and J by 8 bases, with 14 bases between the two germline ends. The CDR3 spells CASSSSQGRGYTF. The CDR3 DNA follows: TGTGCCAGCAGTTCCTCCCAGGGGAGGGGCTACACCTTC.

The chain carries TRBV14 and TRBJ2-7, with 7 bases lining up with TRBD1. V shed 4 bases, J shed 4 bases, and the junction held 10 bases outside the gene matches. CDR1 is SGHDN, CDR2 FVKESK, per germline. CDR3 length: 15 residues. The CDR3 reads CASSPIDRVLYEQYF. The DNA of the CDR3 is TGTGCCAGCAGCCCCATAGACAGGGTCCTATACGAGCAGTACTTC.

The chain employs TRBV28 and TRBJ2-7, with 7 bases matching TRBD1. V lost 4 bases to trimming and J lost 3 bases; unmatched junction nucleotides: 3. The germline gives CDR1 MDHEN, CDR2 SYDVKM. The CDR3 length is 13 residues. Here the CDR3 DNA reads TGTGCCAGCAGTTCGGGACAGATCTACGAGCAGTACTTC. Translation: CASSSGQIYEQYF.

The rearrangement uses TRBV7-9 and TRBJ1-4; perhaps TRBD1 as D (6 bases). This CDR3 is 14 amino acids long. Looked up from germline, CDR1 is SEHNR and CDR2 is FQNEAQ (reference sequence). The V and J ends lost 5 bases and 7 bases respectively, with 14 bases between them. This CDR3 reads CASSPDSLSEKLFF. The CDR3 nucleotides read TGTGCCAGCAGCCCGGACAGCTTAAGTGAAAAACTGTTTTTT.

The J gene is TRBJ2-1, the V gene TRBV27, with D perhaps matching TRBD2 (6 bases). CDR1 is MNHEY, CDR2 SMNVEV, per germline (reference sequence). With 1 base removed from V and 6 bases from J, the gap between germline ends came to 13 bases. This CDR3 contains 15 residues. The CDR3 loop is CASSLFAGFFNEQFF. The CDR3 DNA reads TGTGCCAGCAGTTTATTTGCGGGATTTTTCAATGAGCAGTTCTTC.